The text below deals with one T cell receptor beta chain. This clone's antigen is unknown. It has no much larger one-base neighbor in the sample; base qualities were not kept. Each collaborating institution followed its own protocols to collect whole blood in K2EDTA tubes. For TCRbeta analysis, collaborators shipped samples in one of three forms: frozen whole blood, isolated PBMCs, or DNA extracted from either of those sample types. The CDR3 measures 13 amino acids from cysteine to phenylalanine. Just the 39-base CDR3 DNA is kept, in frame starting at base 1. The germline V gene provides CDR1 MRHNA and CDR2 SNTAGT. V sheds 7 bases and J sheds 8 bases, leaving 14 bases between their ends. These data come from a study of blood T cell repertoires in COVID-19 (dated by TCRdb to the early 2020s). In the study overall: The collaborator samples originated in the United States, Italy and Spain and spanned the acute and convalescent phases of COVID-19. The material from the prospective study consisted of cDNA or gDNA derived from T cells, B-cell-depleted T cells, or PBMCs. The sample metadata nearly always contained a de-identified subject ID, COVID-19 status, age in years and sex. The repertoires were made available in a free public database intended to serve as a resource for research on the immune response to SARS-CoV-2. Samples were obtained from the ongoing ImmuneRACE study (first 160 participants) and from 1,254 subjects provided by 6 global collaborators. Where available, HLA class I and class II types were taken from metadata supplied by the sample provider and were not determined by assay-based typing. Deeply sampled blood TCRbeta repertoires from subjects exposed to, actively infected with, or recovered from COVID-19 were included in the dataset.

The immunoSEQ Assay, a bias-controlled multiplex PCR, was used to amplify TCRbeta CDR3 regions from genomic DNA. Per the authors' processing: Nucleated cell counts per sample were estimated from amplification of reference gene primers within the assay. To quantify the absolute abundance of each unique TCRbeta CDR3 rearrangement, sequence reads were collapsed and filtered. For each sample, productive Simpson clonality was calculated as the square root of Simpson's diversity index across productive rearrangements. TCRdb took this table from immuneACCESS and kept in-frame rearrangements with V and J called. Such tables lack part of the clones; where checked against another copy, unresolved V genes explain under half of the gap, and the rest is unexplained. V and J calls and clone size are given by that table; D and trimming were obtained from the DNA. The sample records around 270,000 clones, under 90% of which are singletons. Under 5.5% of the sample is in the top ten clones.

Findings and caveats that apply to the study as a whole: The amount of clinical and demographic metadata varied by source and participant and was provided uncurated.

The chain links TRBV6-4 with TRBJ2-2; the D gene is possibly TRBD1, with 5 bases matching. The clonotype was recovered from a man aged 55 to 69 with acute or convalescent COVID-19. Sequenced sample: peripheral blood. DNA sequence: TGTGCCAGCAAGGACAACACCTGGGGGGAGCTGTTTTTT. This is translated as CASKDNTWGELFF.